This T cell receptor (beta chain) was captured by sequencing in a study of beta chain features in type 1 diabetes. CDR3 size: 16 residues. In germline, CDR1 is LGHNA, CDR2 YNFKEQ. The ends lost 3 bases at V and 8 bases at J; junction bases unmatched: 7. Expressed TCRB transcripts were sequenced, since all the RNA that had been isolated was reverse transcribed. TCRdb's table, derived via immunoSEQ multiplex PCR, lists solely in-frame clones and lacks some. The sample records over 700,000 clones, around a sixth being singletons. This receptor was obtained from a woman younger than 35 in good health. The sequenced sample was naive CD4+ T cells from blood. The chain links TRBV4-2 to TRBJ2-4, with 13 bases identical to TRBD2. CDR3 residues: CASSHRTSGSRDIQYF. The CDR3 DNA reads as TGTGCCAGCAGCCACCGGACTAGCGGGAGTAGGGACATTCAGTACTTC.